This T cell receptor (beta chain) was retrieved from a study of early T cells in non-severe SARS-CoV-2 infection. This clonotype was detected only a few times. TCRdb re-derived calls from the 5' RACE reads in MiXCR, one entry per CDR3 protein. Here the sample spans about 69,000 distinct CDR3 sequences, roughly a tenth being singletons. The germline gives CDR1 KGHSH, CDR2 LQKENI. V was pared by 7 bases and J by 3 bases, with 12 bases between. The CDR3 runs 14 residues. The gene calls are TRBV18 and TRBJ1-4, with a possible D match to TRBD1 (5 bases). Material for sequencing was whole blood. The TCR was taken from an adult who was a healthcare worker with PCR-confirmed SARS-CoV-2 infection or an uninfected control (not recorded which). The CDR3 loop is CASFREAPNEKLFF. CDR3 bases: TGTGCCAGCTTCAGGGAGGCTCCTAATGAAAAACTGTTTTTT.